Sequencing of this TCR beta chain was carried out in a study of cytomegalovirus exposure and HLA in healthy donors. The study's findings and limits: Overall, roughly 150 TCR beta chains were annotated as cytomegalovirus-associated. A later analysis reportedly found fewer N-insertions in an Asian-associated ancestry cluster than the roughly 670-donor mean.

The V segment lost 3 bases and the J segment 2 bases; nucleotides outside the gene matches: 10. CDR3 length: 16 residues. Germline V gives CDR1 ENHRY, CDR2 SYGVKD. A word on this clone: Its antigen is undetermined.

Primers: 60 Vbeta forward and 13 Jbeta reverse. Measured with immunoSEQ multiplex PCR; TCRdb has only the in-frame clones, and not every one. Found here are roughly 180,000 clones, more than 65% of them singletons; the top ten hold approximately 1.3%. The sequence came from a man aged 25-45 years in good health and CMV-seronegative. Sequencing input: PBMCs. V usage is TRBV10-3 and J usage is TRBJ2-7, with 7 bases lining up with TRBD2. This CDR3 reads CAISDRASGLAYEQYF. CDR3 bases: TGTGCCATCAGTGACAGGGCCTCCGGACTAGCCTACGAGCAGTACTTC.